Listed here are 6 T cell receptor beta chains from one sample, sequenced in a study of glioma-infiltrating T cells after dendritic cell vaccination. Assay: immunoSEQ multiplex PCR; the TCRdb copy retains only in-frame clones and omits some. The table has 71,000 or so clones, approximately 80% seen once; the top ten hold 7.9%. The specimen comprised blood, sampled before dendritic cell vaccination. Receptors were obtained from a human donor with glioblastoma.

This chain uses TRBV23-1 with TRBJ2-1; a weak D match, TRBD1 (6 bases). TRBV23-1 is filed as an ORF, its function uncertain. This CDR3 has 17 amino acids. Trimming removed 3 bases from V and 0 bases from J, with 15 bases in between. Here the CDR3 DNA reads TGCGCCAGCAGTCACCCCGGACAGCTCCTCTCCTACAATGAGCAGTTCTTC. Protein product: CASSHPGQLLSYNEQFF.

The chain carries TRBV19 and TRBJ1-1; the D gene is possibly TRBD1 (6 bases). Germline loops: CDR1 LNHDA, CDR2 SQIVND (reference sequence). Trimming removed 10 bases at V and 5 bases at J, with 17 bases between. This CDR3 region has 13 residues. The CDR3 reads CATSTGMETEAFF. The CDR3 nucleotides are TGTGCCACCTCTACAGGGATGGAGACTGAAGCTTTCTTT.

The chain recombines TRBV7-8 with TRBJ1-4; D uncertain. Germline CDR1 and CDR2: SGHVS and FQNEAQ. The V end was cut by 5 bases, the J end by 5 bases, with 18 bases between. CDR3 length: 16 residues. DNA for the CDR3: TGTGCCAGCAGCCCCATGGGAGGGCGAACGAATGAAAAACTGTTTTTT. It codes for CASSPMGGRTNEKLFF.

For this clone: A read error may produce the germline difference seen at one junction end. The CDR3 DNA follows: TGTGCCAGCAGCTTGTGGTCAGGGGTACAAGAGACCCTGTACTTC. This gives the protein CASSLWSGVQETLYF. The V and J genes are TRBV5-6 and TRBJ2-5; possibly TRBD1 for D (6 bases). Per the germline V gene, CDR1 is SGHDT and CDR2 is YYEEEE. The CDR3 consists of 15 residues. The full variable domain, its missing parts supplied by reference TRBV5-6 and TRBJ2-5, is DAGVTQSPTHLIKTRGQQVTLRCSPKSGHDTVSWYQQALGQGPQFIFQYYEEEERQRGNFPDRFSGHQFPNYSSELNVNALLLGDSALYLCASSLWSGVQETLYFGPGTRLLVL.

DNA for the CDR3: TGCGCCAGCAGCCGTCAAGCGGGGGCGGTTTCAGATACGCAGTATTTT. Protein sequence: CASSRQAGAVSDTQYF. The rearrangement joins TRBV5-1 to TRBJ2-3; TRBD2 matches at 8 bases. The V gene end was trimmed by 4 bases and the J gene end by 4 bases; junction bases not matched to a gene: 11. This CDR3 is 16 amino acids long. The germline CDR1 and CDR2 sequences are SGHRS and YFSETQ.

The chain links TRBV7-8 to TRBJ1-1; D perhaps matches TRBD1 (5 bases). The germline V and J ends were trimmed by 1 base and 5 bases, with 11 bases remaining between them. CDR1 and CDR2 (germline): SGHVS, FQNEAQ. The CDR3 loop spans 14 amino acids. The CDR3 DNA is TGTGCCAGCAGCTTAGTAGGGGCACAGACTGAAGCTTTCTTT. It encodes CASSLVGAQTEAFF.